This record covers a single T cell receptor beta chain. The data derive from a study of blood T cell repertoires in COVID-19. The Seattle patients, enrolled during active infection, were followed longitudinally. Profiling relied on immunoSEQ multiplex PCR, and the TCRdb table lists in-frame clones only, not all of them. This table holds fewer than 250,000 clones, 85% found once. Germline trimming cut 4 bases from V and 4 bases from J; bases unmatched to any gene: 18. In germline, CDR1 is KGHDR, CDR2 SFDVKD. The CDR3 length is 20 residues. The genes are TRBV24-1 and TRBJ2-2; 9 bases are shared with TRBD1. This clonotype was obtained from a man aged 55 to 70 with COVID-19, enrolled during active disease. Sequencing was carried out using peripheral blood. The CDR3 region has the DNA TGTGCCACCAGTGAAACTAGACAGGGGGGGTTTCGAACTGGCACCGGGGAGCTGTTTTTT. Its protein is CATSETRQGGFRTGTGELFF.